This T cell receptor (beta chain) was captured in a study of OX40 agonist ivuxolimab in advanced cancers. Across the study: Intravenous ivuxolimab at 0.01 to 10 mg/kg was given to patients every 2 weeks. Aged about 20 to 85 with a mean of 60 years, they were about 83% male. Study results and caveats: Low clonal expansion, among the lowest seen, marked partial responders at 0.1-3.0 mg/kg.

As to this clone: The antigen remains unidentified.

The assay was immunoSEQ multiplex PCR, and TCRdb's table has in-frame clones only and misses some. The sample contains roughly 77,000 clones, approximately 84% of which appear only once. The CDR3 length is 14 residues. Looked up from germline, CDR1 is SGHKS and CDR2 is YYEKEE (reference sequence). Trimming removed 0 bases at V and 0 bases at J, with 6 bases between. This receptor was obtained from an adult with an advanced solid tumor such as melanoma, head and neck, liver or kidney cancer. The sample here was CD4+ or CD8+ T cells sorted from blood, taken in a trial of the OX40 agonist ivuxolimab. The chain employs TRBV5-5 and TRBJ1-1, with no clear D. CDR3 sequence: CASSLEPLNTEAFF. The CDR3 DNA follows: TGTGCCAGCAGCTTGGAACCGTTGAACACTGAAGCTTTCTTT. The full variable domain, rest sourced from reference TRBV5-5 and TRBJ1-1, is DAGVTQSPTHLIKTRGQQVTLRCSPISGHKSVSWYQQVLGQGPQFIFQYYEKEERGRGNFPDRFSARQFPNYSSELNVNALLLGDSALYLCASSLEPLNTEAFFGQGTRLTVV.